Described below is a single T cell receptor beta chain sequence and its context. The data are from a study of blood T cell repertoires in COVID-19. This CDR3 contains 13 residues. Deletions cut 5 bases from V and 13 bases from J, with 15 bases between. Looked up from germline, CDR1 is LNHDA and CDR2 is SQIVND (reference sequence). Profiling relied on immunoSEQ multiplex PCR, and the TCRdb table lists in-frame clones only, not all of them. The table has about 330,000 clones, about 87% seen once. The sequence was obtained from a woman in her 30s who had recovered from COVID-19. Input material: PBMCs or T cells enriched from blood (not recorded which). The chain has TRBV19 and TRBJ1-6, with D hard to call. CDR3 in DNA: TGTGCCAGTAGTGGTCGGCCGGGAGGGCCCCTCCACTTT. Translation: CASSGRPGGPLHF. Using reference TRBV19 and TRBJ1-6 for the parts outside the CDR3, the full variable domain is DGGITQSPKYLFRKEGQNVTLSCEQNLNHDAMYWYRQDPGQGLRLIYYSQIVNDFQKGDIAEGYSVSREKKESFPLTVTSAQKNPTAFYLCASSGRPGGPLHFGNGTRLTVT.